The clone carrying this T cell receptor (beta chain) was seen a handful of times. Its specificity is unknown. The Oncomine TCR Beta short-read assay was what sequenced the DNA obtained from cultured CD4+ T cells. MiXCR, applied by TCRdb to the PCR reads, yields one record per CDR3 protein. The sample includes about 15,000 distinct CDR3 sequences, less than 70% of them seen just once. This sample stems from a study of vaccination and CD4 T cells after COVID-19. The wider study: The cells were exposed to overlapping spike peptides originating from SARS-CoV-2, HCoV-NL63, HCoV-OC43 and HCoV-229E for stimulation.

This CDR3 region has 14 residues. The germline CDR1 and CDR2 sequences are SSHAT and FNYEAQ (reference sequence). V was cut by 5 bases and J by 5 bases, with 13 bases left in between. Treatment reported: roughly nine-day PBMC culture with coronavirus spike peptide pools or control peptides (ViraFEST assay). The clonotype comes from a human donor who had recovered from COVID-19. The sequences come from CD4+ T cells from blood, cultured in vitro, collected before SARS-CoV-2 vaccination. The gene calls are TRBV7-7 and TRBJ2-1; D may correspond to TRBD1 or TRBD2 (6 bases each). CDR3: CASSRGTINNEQFF. CDR3 in DNA: TGTGCCAGCAGCCGGGGGACAATCAACAATGAGCAGTTCTTC.